This T cell receptor beta chain emerged from a study of blood T cell repertoires in COVID-19. Study-level information: Collection of acute and convalescent COVID-19 samples took place in the United States, Italy and Spain. PBMCs, B-cell-depleted T cells, or T cells provided the cDNA or gDNA that made up the material.

The V end lost 0 bases, the J end lost 2 bases, and 6 bases lay between the germline ends. CDR3 length: 13 residues. In germline, CDR1 is SGHRS, CDR2 YFSETQ. Per the original methods: Reference gene primer amplification gave estimated nucleated cell counts. The method was immunoSEQ multiplex PCR; TCRdb's version includes in-frame clones alone and lacks a portion of them. V and J calls plus clone size are reproduced from that table; the DNA served to infer D and trimming. The sample consists of 250,000 or so clones, roughly 87% of them appearing once. Material for sequencing was peripheral blood. The V and J genes are TRBV5-1 and TRBJ2-7; D gene ambiguous. The receptor comes from a woman between 25 and 40 years old with acute or convalescent COVID-19. The CDR3 nucleotides are TGCGCCAGCAGCTTGGAGCTAACCTACGAGCAGTACTTC. Translated: CASSLELTYEQYF.